This T cell receptor (beta chain) is from a study of radiation and T cells in renal cell carcinoma. Broader study findings: Without pretreatment biopsies, baseline tumor clonotype presence was undetermined. Top tumor clonotypes rose in blood 2 weeks post-radiation, then contracted.

The time point: blood 2 weeks post-SBRT. Described treatment: 15 Gy SBRT to primary tumor, nephrectomy 4 weeks later. After SBRT, blood was collected at 2 and 4 weeks, plus baseline. The patient's renal cell carcinoma had clear cell pathology. The V gene lost 6 bases and the J gene lost 2 bases, with 8 bases spanning the gap. Germline CDR1 SNHLY, CDR2 FYNNEI. The CDR3 contains 13 residues. A note on this clone: Its specificity is unknown.

This table comes from immunoSEQ multiplex PCR, and its TCRdb copy is limited to in-frame clones, with some not included. The sample lists 100,000 to 150,000 clones, around 81% occurring once. The TCR sequence derives from a man between 50 and 59 years old with renal cell carcinoma. The rearrangement joins TRBV2 to TRBJ1-5; D is ambiguous. Material: blood, obtained from a patient whose treatment included radiotherapy and nephrectomy. For the CDR3, the DNA is TGTGCCAGCAGAGAATTGGGCAATCAGCCCCAGCATTTT. Translated, it gives CASRELGNQPQHF.